The sequence of this TCR beta chain was determined in a study of T cell repertoires in cytomegalovirus infection. As for the study in general: Signatures in public TCR beta sequences pointed to both CMV infection and matching HLA type.

This clonotype was seen a few times. TCRdb analysed the reads with MiXCR anew, one entry per CDR3 protein. This sample has almost 550,000 distinct CDR3 sequences, with about 15% found just once. The CDR3 totals 15 residues. CDR1 is LNHDA and CDR2 is SQIVND in the germline V gene (reference sequence). The V end lost 6 bases, the J end lost 0 bases, and 13 bases lay between the germline ends. The TCR was taken from a human donor in good health (CMV status not recorded). Some clones in this sample may be carry-over from other donors' samples. Source material: CD8+ T cells from PBMCs. The genes are TRBV19 and TRBJ2-3; no clear D gene. CDR3 nucleotides: TGTGCCAGTAGCCGACGGGCGGAGAGCACAGATACGCAGTATTTT. This translates into CASSRRAESTDTQYF.